One sample yielded the 19 T cell receptor beta chains listed below, sequenced in a study of shared clonotypes between healthy human individuals. This table comes from immunoSEQ multiplex PCR, and its TCRdb copy is limited to in-frame clones, with some not included. The sample gives fewer than 550,000 clones, roughly 79% of which show up once; around 12% is in the top ten. The sample was PBMCs. Receptor source: a middle-aged woman in good health. Some clones in this sample may be carry-over from other donors' samples.

This chain connects TRBV5-4 to TRBJ1-3; D not resolved. Germline loops: CDR1 SGHNT, CDR2 YYREEE (reference sequence). The V end lost 2 bases, the J end lost 3 bases, and 3 bases lay between the germline ends. The CDR3 sequence is 12 residues long. CDR3 DNA sequence: TGTGCCAGCAGCTTTAGTGGAAACACCATATATTTT. Amino acid sequence: CASSFSGNTIYF.

J is TRBJ2-1 and V is TRBV4-1; no clear D. The CDR3 spans 15 residues. Looked up from germline, CDR1 is MGHRA and CDR2 is YSYEKL. V dropped 2 bases and J dropped 0 bases, with 8 bases sitting between them. Written as DNA, the CDR3 is TGCGCCAGCAGCCAAATAGTACCCTCCTACAATGAGCAGTTCTTC. This translates into CASSQIVPSYNEQFF.

This clone has just one count. The chain joins TRBV30 to TRBJ2-1; 8 bases match TRBD2. The CDR3 extends over 18 amino acids. The germline gives CDR1 GTSNPN, CDR2 SVGIG (reference sequence). After removal of 0 bases from V and 4 bases from J, the junction contained 14 bases not matched to a gene. CDR3 sequence: CAWSVWAGGVGRYNEQFF. The CDR3 bases are TGTGCCTGGAGTGTCTGGGCGGGGGGTGTCGGTCGGTACAATGAGCAGTTCTTC.

This rearrangement joins TRBV11-1 to TRBJ1-1; TRBD1 aligns across 8 bases. There are 13 residues in the CDR3. The ends lost 4 bases at V and 4 bases at J; junction bases unmatched: 2. Germline-derived CDR1 and CDR2 are SGHAT and FQDESV (reference sequence). CDR3 protein: CASSYTGGTEAFF. In DNA, the CDR3 is TGTGCCAGCAGCTACACAGGGGGCACTGAAGCTTTCTTT.

This chain connects TRBV4-1 to TRBJ2-5; 12 bases line up with TRBD2. Germline assignment: CDR1 MGHRA and CDR2 YSYEKL. V lost 1 base to trimming and J lost 2 bases; unmatched junction nucleotides: 5. CDR3 length: 17 amino acids. This chain's CDR3 is CASSQGVTSGSQETQYF. The CDR3 DNA is TGCGCCAGCAGCCAAGGGGTGACTAGCGGGAGTCAAGAGACCCAGTACTTC.

J is TRBJ2-5 and V is TRBV6-5, with D uncertain. Germline V CDR1 and CDR2: MNHEY, SVGAGI. This CDR3 region has 13 residues. The V gene lost 10 bases and the J gene lost 1 base, with 13 bases spanning the gap. CDR3 amino acids: CATQELSQETQYF. The CDR3 region has the DNA TGTGCCACCCAAGAGTTGTCCCAAGAGACCCAGTACTTC.

The chain has TRBV5-6 and TRBJ1-1, with 9 bases identical to TRBD1. The CDR3 spans 14 residues. CDR1 is SGHDT, CDR2 YYEEEE, per germline. Trimming took 4 bases from V and 8 from J; bases not matched to a gene: 9. DNA for the CDR3: TGTGCCAGCAGCCCAGGGACAGGGAGGTTAGAAGCTTTCTTT. It is translated as CASSPGTGRLEAFF.

The V call is TRBV18, the J call TRBJ2-7, with 10 bases identical to TRBD1. CDR1 is KGHSH, CDR2 LQKENI, per germline. The junction had 7 bases not matched to a gene; V was cut back by 3 bases and J by 2 bases. This CDR3 has 16 residues. CDR3 sequence (DNA): TGTGCCAGCTCACCCCCGGGACAGGGGTCCCCCTACGAGCAGTACTTC. Translating it yields CASSPPGQGSPYEQYF.

This clone is labeled medium-sized. This chain connects TRBV7-9 to TRBJ2-1; 9 bases fit TRBD2. With 4 bases clipped from V and 6 bases from J, the junction kept 1 base outside the gene matches. This CDR3 is 13 amino acids long. Germline assignment: CDR1 SEHNR and CDR2 FQNEAQ (reference sequence). The CDR3 DNA reads TGTGCCAGCAGCTCGGGACTAGCCAATGAGCAGTTCTTC. Residues: CASSSGLANEQFF.

J is TRBJ2-7 and V is TRBV7-2; 7 nucleotides line up with TRBD1. Germline CDR1 and CDR2: SGHTA and FQGNSA. V lost 2 bases to trimming and J lost 1 base; unmatched junction nucleotides: 8. The CDR3 runs to 16 residues. The chain's CDR3 is CASSLIGTVFSYEQYF. The CDR3 DNA is TGTGCCAGCAGCTTAATTGGGACAGTCTTTTCCTACGAGCAGTACTTC.

A word on this clone: The sample carries other DNA sequences with the same CDR3. The CDR3 coding sequence is TGCGCCAGCAGCTTGGTGGGGACAGGGGCCTACAATGAGCAGTTCTTC. Residues: CASSLVGTGAYNEQFF. The chain recombines TRBV5-1 with TRBJ2-1; the match to TRBD1 covers 10 bases. Trimming removed 0 bases from V and 2 bases from J; junction bases left unmatched: 2. The length of the CDR3 is 16 residues. CDR1 and CDR2 from the germline V gene are SGHRS and YFSETQ.

V usage is TRBV11-2 and J usage is TRBJ2-7; D gene unclear. The CDR3 extends over 13 amino acids. Germline CDR1 and CDR2: SGHAT and FQNNGV. V lost 5 bases and J lost 0, with 8 bases in between. CDR3 amino acids: CASSVANSYEQYF. CDR3 nucleotide sequence: TGTGCCAGCAGCGTGGCAAACTCCTACGAGCAGTACTTC.

The CDR3, as DNA: TGTGCCAGCAGCTTTAGGGGGAATCAGCCCCAGCATTTT. This sequence encodes CASSFRGNQPQHF. The chain links TRBV11-2 to TRBJ1-5, with D maybe TRBD1 (6 bases). Germline loops: CDR1 SGHAT, CDR2 FQNNGV. The CDR3 length is 13 residues. Trimming pared 3 bases from V and 4 bases from J, leaving 7 bases between.

V and J are TRBV11-3 and TRBJ2-1; 9 bases map to TRBD2. V gave up 5 bases and J gave up 7 bases; unmatched junction bases: 9. Germline assignment: CDR1 SGHNT and CDR2 YENEEA. The CDR3 contains 15 residues. CDR3 nucleotide sequence: TGTGCCAGCAGCCGTAGCGGGGGTACCGAAAATGAGCAGTTCTTC. Its protein product is CASSRSGGTENEQFF.

The chain has TRBV6-5 and TRBJ2-5; a possible D gene is TRBD1 (6 bases). Germline V gives CDR1 MNHEY, CDR2 SVGAGI. This CDR3 has 13 residues. V was cut by 6 bases and J by 1 base, with 9 bases left in between. The CDR3 DNA follows: TGTGCCAGCAGACTACAGGGCCAAGAGACCCAGTACTTC. Its translation is CASRLQGQETQYF.

The chain links TRBV28 to TRBJ2-7, with a tentative D call TRBD2 (5 bases). Per the germline V gene, CDR1 is MDHEN and CDR2 is SYDVKM. The CDR3 extends over 15 amino acids. The germline V and J ends were trimmed by 5 bases and 4 bases, with 18 bases remaining between them. The CDR3 here is CASSTPEGSGYEQYF. CDR3 DNA: TGTGCCAGCAGTACCCCAGAGGGATCGGGGTACGAGCAGTACTTC.

V and J are TRBV9 and TRBJ2-1; TRBD2 matches at 7 bases. V lost 5 bases, J lost 4 bases, and 9 bases stayed unmatched. The CDR3 covers 15 residues. Germline loops: CDR1 SGDLS, CDR2 YYNGEE. The CDR3 DNA reads TGTGCCAGCAGTCGAGCTAGCGGAAATTACAATGAGCAGTTCTTC. This sequence encodes CASSRASGNYNEQFF.

The J gene is TRBJ1-4, the V gene TRBV28; 8 bases are shared with TRBD1. With 5 bases clipped from V and 2 bases from J, the junction kept 7 bases outside the gene matches. CDR1 and CDR2 from the germline V gene are MDHEN and SYDVKM. CDR3 length: 16 residues. The DNA for the CDR3 is TGTGCCAGCAGTGATGACAGGGGTTCTACTAATGAAAAACTGTTTTTT. Protein sequence: CASSDDRGSTNEKLFF.

The chain couples TRBV7-8 to TRBJ2-5, with D unclear. The germline V gene has CDR1 SGHVS and CDR2 FQNEAQ. CDR3 length: 15 amino acids. Trimming cost V 0 bases and J 2 bases, with 10 bases left between them. The CDR3 here is CASSLASPAQETQYF. The CDR3 DNA reads as TGTGCCAGCAGCTTAGCGAGTCCAGCGCAAGAGACCCAGTACTTC.